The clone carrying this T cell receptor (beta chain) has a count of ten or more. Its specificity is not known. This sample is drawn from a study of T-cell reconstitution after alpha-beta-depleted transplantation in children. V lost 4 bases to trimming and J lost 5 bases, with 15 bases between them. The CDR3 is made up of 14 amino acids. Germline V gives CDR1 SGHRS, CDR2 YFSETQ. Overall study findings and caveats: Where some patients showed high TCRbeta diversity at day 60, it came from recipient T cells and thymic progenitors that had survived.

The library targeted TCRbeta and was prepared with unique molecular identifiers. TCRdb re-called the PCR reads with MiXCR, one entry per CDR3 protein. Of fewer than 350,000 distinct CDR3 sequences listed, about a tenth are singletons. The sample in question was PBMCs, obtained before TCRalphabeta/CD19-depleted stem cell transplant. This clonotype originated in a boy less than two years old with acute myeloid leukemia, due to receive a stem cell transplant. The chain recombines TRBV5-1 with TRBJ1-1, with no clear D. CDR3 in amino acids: CASSQNAGITEAFF. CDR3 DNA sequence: TGCGCCAGCAGCCAGAATGCCGGGATAACTGAAGCTTTCTTT.